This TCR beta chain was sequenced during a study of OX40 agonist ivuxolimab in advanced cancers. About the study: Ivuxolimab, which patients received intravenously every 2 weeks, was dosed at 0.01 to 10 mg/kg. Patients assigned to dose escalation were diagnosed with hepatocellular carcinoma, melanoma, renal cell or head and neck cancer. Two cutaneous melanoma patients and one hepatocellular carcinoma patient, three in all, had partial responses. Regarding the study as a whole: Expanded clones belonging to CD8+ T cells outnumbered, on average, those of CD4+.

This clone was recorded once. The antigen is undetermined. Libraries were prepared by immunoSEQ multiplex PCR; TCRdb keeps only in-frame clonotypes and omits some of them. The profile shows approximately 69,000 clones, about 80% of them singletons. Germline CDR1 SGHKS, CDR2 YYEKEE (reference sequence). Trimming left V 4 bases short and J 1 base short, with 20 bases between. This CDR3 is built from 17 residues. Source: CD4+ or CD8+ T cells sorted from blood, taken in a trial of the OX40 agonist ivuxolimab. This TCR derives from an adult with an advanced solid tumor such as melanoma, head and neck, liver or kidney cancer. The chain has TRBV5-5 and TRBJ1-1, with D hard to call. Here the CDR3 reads CASSPVVGPRGNTEAFF. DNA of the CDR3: TGTGCCAGCAGCCCTGTAGTGGGCCCGAGAGGGAACACTGAAGCTTTCTTT. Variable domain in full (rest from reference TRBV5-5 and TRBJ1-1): DAGVTQSPTHLIKTRGQQVTLRCSPISGHKSVSWYQQVLGQGPQFIFQYYEKEERGRGNFPDRFSARQFPNYSSELNVNALLLGDSALYLCASSPVVGPRGNTEAFFGQGTRLTVV.